Sequencing of this TCR beta chain was carried out in a study of CD8 T cells in Susac syndrome. The CDR3 runs 14 residues. CDR1 MGHRA and CDR2 YSYEKL come from the germline V gene. V gave up 3 bases and J gave up 2 bases, with 9 bases separating them. With random hexamers, reverse transcription was performed on about 0.5 to 1 ug of RNA. One entry per CDR3 protein, called by TCRdb with MiXCR from the immunoSEQ multiplex PCR reads. The sample records some 160,000 distinct CDR3 sequences, 95% being singletons. The sequencing sample was made of CD8+ T cells from PBMCs. This receptor was obtained from a human donor with multiple sclerosis. The chain carries TRBV4-1 and TRBJ2-3; D not certain. The CDR3 loop is CASSQSGLTDTQYF. The CDR3 DNA sequence: TGCGCCAGCAGCCAGTCGGGTCTCACAGATACGCAGTATTTT.